This TCR beta chain originates from a study of response to subunit inactivated influenza vaccine. Points from the study as a whole: After each seasonal influenza vaccination, few new T cells are recruited, the authors suggested.

MiXCR, run by TCRdb on the RT-PCR reads, gives a single entry per CDR3 protein. Altogether around 530,000 distinct CDR3 sequences are present, around 11% being singletons, with the ten largest covering about 10%. Remarks on this clonotype: Its antigen is not known.

This CDR3 is 15 amino acids long. Germline CDR1 MNHNS, CDR2 SASEGT. The V end was cut by 6 bases, the J end by 4 bases, with 15 bases between. The V and J genes are TRBV6-1 and TRBJ2-2, with D unresolved. Sequenced material: PBMCs from blood, taken on the day of vaccination. This TCR derives from a man aged 45-65 years who received an inactivated influenza vaccine. CDR3 sequence reads: CASSTVTRFTGELFF. As DNA, the CDR3 is TGTGCCAGCAGCACGGTAACTCGATTCACCGGGGAGCTGTTTTTT.